This is a list of T cell receptor beta chains from one sample in a study of human T cells and chemical hapten exposure. TCRdb reprocessed the RACE reads via MiXCR and lists one record per CDR3 protein. This sample has about 77,000 distinct CDR3 sequences, with 11% to 15% found just once. Here the sequenced sample was whole blood, taken in connection with sensitization to the hapten diphenylcyclopropenone (DPC). These receptors were collected from a woman in her fifties or sixties with alopecia areata. Some clones in this sample may be carry-over from other donors' samples. The CDR3 runs from the conserved cysteine through the conserved F or W. The D gene is left open where the match is weak. Not all rows give a size; the values are once, few, many and, for expanded clones, a class.

TRBV6-1	NA	TRBJ2-5	NA	15	TGTGCCAGCAGTGAAAACTTGGGCAGGGTGGAGACCCAGTACTTC	CASSENLGRVETQYF
TRBV9	NA	TRBJ2-2	few	16	TGTGCCAGCAGCCCCACGGGACATCCGAACACCGGGGAGCTGTTTTTT	CASSPTGHPNTGELFF
TRBV6-2/TRBV6-3	TRBD2	TRBJ2-7	few	15	TGTGCCAGCAGGGGCATTAGCGGGAGTTTTGTCGAGCAGTACTTC	CASRGISGSFVEQYF
TRBV28	NA	TRBJ2-1	NA	12	TGTGCCAGCAGTTTCCGATACGCTTATCAGTTCTTC	CASSFRYAYQFF
TRBV5-1	TRBD2	TRBJ2-2	few	15	TGCGCCAGCAGCGTCGGACTAGCGGGGACCGGGGAGCTGTTTTTT	CASSVGLAGTGELFF
TRBV30	NA	TRBJ2-2	few	14	TGTGCCGGAAGACGGGACACCAACACCGGGGAGCTGTTTTTT	CAGRRDTNTGELFF
TRBV18	NA	TRBJ2-3	few	15	TGTGCCAGCTCACCAGACAGGAGGGGTACAGATACGCAGTATTTT	CASSPDRRGTDTQYF
TRBV5-1	NA	TRBJ1-6	NA	14	TGCGCCAGCAGCTTGGAGGGGGATAATTCACCCCTCCACTTT	CASSLEGDNSPLHF
TRBV11-1	NA	TRBJ2-1	many	15	TGTGCCAGCAGCTTAGGGTTGCCGTCTTACAATGAGCAGTTCTTC	CASSLGLPSYNEQFF
TRBV20-1	TRBD2	TRBJ2-7	NA	14	TGCAGTGCTACAATAGCGGGAGGGCCACACGAGCAGTACTTC	CSATIAGGPHEQYF
TRBV4-1	TRBD2	TRBJ2-7	NA	16	TGCGCCAGCAGCCAAGGACGGACTAGCGGTAACTACGAGCAGTACTTC	CASSQGRTSGNYEQYF
TRBV29-1	TRBD1	TRBJ2-1	NA	14	TGCAGCGTTGGGACAGGAACAGGAGGCGGTGAGCAGTTCTTC	CSVGTGTGGGEQFF
TRBV5-1	TRBD1	TRBJ1-5	many	15	TGCGCCAGCAGCCCCACGACAGGGAGCAATCAGCCCCAGCATTTT	CASSPTTGSNQPQHF
TRBV5-1	NA	TRBJ2-7	NA	13	TGCGCCAGCAGCTTGGTCGCGGATCACGAGCAGTACTTC	CASSLVADHEQYF
TRBV5-6	NA	TRBJ2-3	few	13	TGTGCCAGCAGCCAACCAGGGGCAGATACGCAGTATTTT	CASSQPGADTQYF
TRBV25-1	NA	TRBJ2-7	NA	14	TGTGCCACCTCGGGGGATCCAAATTCCTACGAGCAGTACTTC	CATSGDPNSYEQYF
TRBV11-2	NA	TRBJ2-7	many	13	TGTGCCAGCAGCTCGAGGAGTCTCTACGAGCAGTACTTC	CASSSRSLYEQYF
TRBV18	NA	TRBJ2-7	NA	17	TGTGCCAGCTCACCTAGAGGGCCGGCAAGCGGCTCCTACGAGCAGTACTTC	CASSPRGPASGSYEQYF
TRBV4-2	NA	TRBJ2-7	once	15	TGTGCCAGCAGCCAAGAAACGGGAGAGGCCTACGAGCAGTACTTC	CASSQETGEAYEQYF
TRBV7-9	NA	TRBJ2-7	few	17	TGTGCCAGCAGCTTAGATCCCGGGGAGTTGTTCTCCTACGAGCAGTACTTC	CASSLDPGELFSYEQYF
TRBV12-3/TRBV12-4	TRBD2	TRBJ2-1	NA	19	TGTGCCAGCAGTCTGACGAGGGGACTAGCGGGAGGGTATTTAGGTGAGCAGTTCTTC	CASSLTRGLAGGYLGEQFF
TRBV5-1	NA	TRBJ2-1	few	12	TGCGCCAGCAGCTGGAGAGACAATGAGCAGTTCTTC	CASSWRDNEQFF
TRBV7-8	TRBD1	TRBJ2-7	few	16	TGTGCCAGCAGCGGACAGGGACGGGGGAACTCCTACGAGCAGTACTTC	CASSGQGRGNSYEQYF
TRBV20-1	TRBD1	TRBJ1-4	few	13	TGCAGTGCTGAACGGACAGGGAATGAAAAACTGTTTTTT	CSAERTGNEKLFF
TRBV7-8	NA	TRBJ1-5	NA	14	TGTGCCAGCAGCTCCGTCGACAGGAATCAGCCCCAGCATTTT	CASSSVDRNQPQHF
TRBV4-3	NA	TRBJ1-5	few	15	TGCGCCAGCAGCAGAGTTTTGGGGAGCAATCAGCCCCAGCATTTT	CASSRVLGSNQPQHF
TRBV25-1	TRBD1	TRBJ1-1	NA	12	TGTGCCTGGGCAGGGGGCTCCGATGAAGCTTTCTTT	CAWAGGSDEAFF
TRBV2	NA	TRBJ2-1	NA	13	TGTGCCAGCAGTGTTGGAGCCTACAATGAGCAGTTCTTC	CASSVGAYNEQFF
TRBV29-1	TRBD2	TRBJ2-3	NA	15	TGCAGCGTTGCCAATCTAGCGGGAGCAACAGATACGCAGTATTTT	CSVANLAGATDTQYF
TRBV15	TRBD2	TRBJ2-1	NA	16	TGTGCCACCAGCAGAGGGACTAGCGGGCAATACAATGAGCAGTTCTTC	CATSRGTSGQYNEQFF
TRBV6-6	TRBD2	TRBJ2-3	NA	17	TGTGCCAGCAGAACCGGGACTAGCGGGAGCATAGCAGATACGCAGTATTTT	CASRTGTSGSIADTQYF
TRBV28	NA	TRBJ2-2	NA	17	TGTGCCAGCAGTTTACTTTCCGGGGCCGCGAGTGAGGGGGAGCTGTTTTTT	CASSLLSGAASEGELFF
TRBV7-2	TRBD2	TRBJ2-1	few	12	TGTGCCAGCAGCTTAGTAGCGGGAGAGCAGTTCTTC	CASSLVAGEQFF
TRBV20-1	NA	TRBJ2-5	NA	14	TGCAGTGCTCTAACAGGGACCGGTCGAGAGACCCAGTACTTC	CSALTGTGRETQYF
TRBV7-8	NA	TRBJ1-1	few	14	TGTGCCAGCAGCCCAGATCGTTACAACACTGAAGCTTTCTTT	CASSPDRYNTEAFF
TRBV29-1	NA	TRBJ1-4	few	14	TGCAGCGGAGCCTCGGGAACAACTAATGAAAAACTGTTTTTT	CSGASGTTNEKLFF
TRBV12-3/TRBV12-4	TRBD1	TRBJ1-1	few	15	TGTGCCAGCAGTTTATTAGACAGGGGGAACACTGAAGCTTTCTTT	CASSLLDRGNTEAFF
TRBV6-6	NA	TRBJ2-7	few	13	TGTGCCAGCAGTGGCGAGAACTCCTACGAGCAGTACTTC	CASSGENSYEQYF
TRBV12-3/TRBV12-4	NA	TRBJ1-5	NA	15	TGTGCCAGCAACACAGACGGCCTGTCCATTTATCCCCAGCATTTT	CASNTDGLSIYPQHF
TRBV15	NA	TRBJ1-2	NA	15	TGTGCCACCAGCAGGGTGGGGGGCGACTTCTATGGCTACACCTTC	CATSRVGGDFYGYTF
TRBV7-2	TRBD2	TRBJ2-7	NA	18	TGTGCCAGCAGCTTAGCACTAGCGCCTTCTTTGGGAACCTACGAGCAGTACTTC	CASSLALAPSLGTYEQYF
TRBV10-3	NA	TRBJ2-7	NA	11	TGTGCCATCAGTGAGTTGAGCGAGCAGTACTTC	CAISELSEQYF
TRBV5-1	TRBD2	TRBJ2-7	once	16	TGCGCCAGCAGCCTGACTAGCGGTGAAATTAACGCCGAGCAGTACTTC	CASSLTSGEINAEQYF
TRBV6-6	NA	TRBJ1-3	NA	12	TGTGCCAGCAGTTATGGGGGAAACACCATATATTTT	CASSYGGNTIYF
TRBV29-1	NA	TRBJ2-1	NA	11	TGCAGCGTTGCACAGGGTAATGAGCAGTTCTTC	CSVAQGNEQFF
TRBV11-2	NA	TRBJ2-3	few	15	TGTGCCAGCAGCTCGAGACTGGGGGACACAGATACGCAGTATTTT	CASSSRLGDTDTQYF
TRBV3-1	TRBD2	TRBJ2-1	few	16	TGTGCCAGCAGCCAAGAAACGACTAGCGGGAATAATGAGCAGTTCTTC	CASSQETTSGNNEQFF
TRBV29-1	TRBD1	TRBJ2-5	few	14	TGCAGCGTGGGGGACAGGGGGGAACCCAGGACCCAGTACTTC	CSVGDRGEPRTQYF
TRBV28	NA	TRBJ1-1	NA	13	TGTGCCAGCAAGAGGACAGAGAACACTGAAGCTTTCTTT	CASKRTENTEAFF
TRBV11-3	NA	TRBJ2-1	NA	15	TGTGCCAGCAGCTTAGCTAAAGGACTCTACAATGAGCAGTTCTTC	CASSLAKGLYNEQFF
TRBV6-1	NA	TRBJ2-7	NA	14	TGTGCCAGCAGTGAAGCGGGGGGCAGGAACGAGCAGTACTTC	CASSEAGGRNEQYF
TRBV7-9	TRBD2	TRBJ2-2	NA	17	TGTGCCAGCAGTTATACACTAGCGGGGCAGAACACCGGGGAGCTGTTTTTT	CASSYTLAGQNTGELFF
TRBV7-9	TRBD2	TRBJ2-7	few	21	TGTGCCAGCAGCTTCAAAGAGACGGCCGGGACTAGCGGAAACAATCCGTACGAGCAGTACTTC	CASSFKETAGTSGNNPYEQYF